The rows below give T cell receptor beta chains drawn from one sample of a study of OX40 agonist ivuxolimab in advanced cancers. Assay used: immunoSEQ multiplex PCR; TCRdb lists only in-frame clones, some missing. The sample yields tens of thousands of clones, about 88% seen once. Sequenced here: CD4+ or CD8+ T cells sorted from blood, sampled in a trial of the OX40 agonist ivuxolimab. The receptor set was obtained from an adult with an advanced solid tumor such as melanoma, head and neck, liver or kidney cancer. CDR3s include the opening cysteine and the closing phenylalanine or tryptophan. The D gene is left open where the match is weak. The listing skips clone size in some rows; elsewhere it reads once, few, many or a size class.

D gene,J gene,clone size,V gene,CDR3 DNA,CDR3 protein
TRBD2,TRBJ2-7,-,TRBV6-1,TGTGCCAGCTCCCGGGAGGGCCTCTACGAGCAGTACTTC,CASSREGLYEQYF
-,TRBJ2-7,-,TRBV11-2,TGTGCCAGCAGCCAAACAGGACCCACCTACGAGCAGTACTTC,CASSQTGPTYEQYF
-,TRBJ2-2,-,TRBV2,TGTGCCAGCAGTCAGGACCCCGGACGGAGGGAGCTGTTTTTT,CASSQDPGRRELFF
-,TRBJ1-2,-,TRBV10-1,TGCGCCAGCAGCCCCGCGGGAGTATCTAACTATGGCTACACCTTC,CASSPAGVSNYGYTF
TRBD1,TRBJ2-7,once,TRBV5-1,TGCGCCAGCAGCTTCTATGGACAGGGGGCCCTGTACGAGCAGTACTTC,CASSFYGQGALYEQYF
TRBD2,TRBJ2-1,-,TRBV6-4,TGTGCCAGCAGTGACGTGAGCGGGAGTACCTACAATGAGCAGTTCTTC,CASSDVSGSTYNEQFF
-,TRBJ2-2,-,TRBV5-5,TGTGCCAGCAGCTTGCAGCCAGGGGCCAACACCGGGGAGCTGTTTTTT,CASSLQPGANTGELFF
TRBD2,TRBJ2-7,-,TRBV7-6,TGTGCCAGCAGCCCCGGACTAGCGGGAGTGCACGAGCAGTACTTC,CASSPGLAGVHEQYF
-,TRBJ1-4,-,TRBV6-1,TGTGCCAGCAGTGAAGTTTCAACTAATGAAAAACTGTTTTTT,CASSEVSTNEKLFF
TRBD1,TRBJ1-4,once,TRBV5-1,TGCGCCAGCAGCCCCCGACAGGGTTCGGGGGAAAAACTGTTTTTT,CASSPRQGSGEKLFF
-,TRBJ1-2,-,TRBV5-1,TGCGCCAGCAGCTTGTCGGCTAACTATGGCTACACCTTC,CASSLSANYGYTF
TRBD2,TRBJ2-3,-,TRBV19,TGTGCCAGTAGTCTCAGGGGACTAGCGGAGAACACAGATACGCAGTATTTT,CASSLRGLAENTDTQYF
-,TRBJ1-3,once,TRBV6-6,TGTGCCAGCAGTTATCAGGGAGACTCTGGAAACACCATATATTTT,CASSYQGDSGNTIYF
-,TRBJ1-5,-,TRBV28,TGTGCCAGCAGTTTAGGAGGGTCCAATCAGCCCCAGCATTTT,CASSLGGSNQPQHF
-,TRBJ2-1,-,TRBV2,TGTGCCAGCAGTGTCCCACCGGCCTACAATGAGCAGTTCTTC,CASSVPPAYNEQFF
TRBD2,TRBJ2-5,-,TRBV9,TGTGCCAGCAGCGGTACATCAGGACTAGCGGGAGAGACCCAGTACTTC,CASSGTSGLAGETQYF
-,TRBJ2-4,-,TRBV2,TGTGCCAGCCGCGCTGTCTGGTCGGGCGTAAACATTCAGTACTTC,CASRAVWSGVNIQYF
TRBD2,TRBJ2-7,-,TRBV4-1,TGCGCCAGCAGCCCGGGACTACTCTACGAGCAGTACTTC,CASSPGLLYEQYF
-,TRBJ2-7,-,TRBV14,TGTGCCAGCAGCCAAGATTTACAAGGGCGTTGGGAGCAGTACTTC,CASSQDLQGRWEQYF
-,TRBJ1-1,-,TRBV14,TGTGCCAGCAGGCGATCGGGAAACACTGAAGCTTTCTTT,CASRRSGNTEAFF
TRBD1,TRBJ2-2,-,TRBV5-6,TGTGCCAGCAGCTGGGACAGCTATAACACCGGGGAGCTGTTTTTT,CASSWDSYNTGELFF
TRBD1,TRBJ2-5,-,TRBV7-8,TGTGCCAGCAGCTTAGGAGGGGGCGGAGAGACCCAGTACTTC,CASSLGGGGETQYF
-,TRBJ2-2,-,TRBV19,TGTGCCAGTAGTATCTCGGGGGTAGTCACCGGGGAGCTGTTTTTT,CASSISGVVTGELFF
-,TRBJ2-3,-,TRBV6-5,TGTGCCAGCAGCCCACTGGACGTCCGGAATACGCAGTATTTT,CASSPLDVRNTQYF
-,TRBJ2-1,-,TRBV19,TGTGCCAGTAGTAAGTCCCTTGGCGGAGCATCCTACAATGAGCAGTTCTTC,CASSKSLGGASYNEQFF
TRBD2,TRBJ2-3,-,TRBV7-6,TGTGCCAGCAGCTTAGCGGGGACTAGCGGCACAGATACGCAGTATTTT,CASSLAGTSGTDTQYF
-,TRBJ2-7,-,TRBV27,TGTGCCAGCAGTCCCCCCAACAGGGTCCACGAGCAGTACTTC,CASSPPNRVHEQYF
TRBD1,TRBJ2-7,-,TRBV11-1,TGTGCCAGCAGCTTTAGTGACAGGGACCACGAGCAGTACTTC,CASSFSDRDHEQYF
-,TRBJ2-2,-,TRBV4-1,TGCGCCAGCAGCCAATTAAGGGGGGGCGCAGAGCTGTTTTTT,CASSQLRGGAELFF
TRBD1,TRBJ1-2,-,TRBV5-1,TGCGCCAGCAGCTTGGGGGGACAGGGTTCCTATGGCTACACCTTC,CASSLGGQGSYGYTF
-,TRBJ2-1,-,TRBV25-1,TGTGCCAGCAGTGATTTTACAGACCACAATGAGCAGTTCTTC,CASSDFTDHNEQFF
TRBD2,TRBJ2-1,-,TRBV11-2,TGTGCCAGCAGCCCGACTAGCGGCTCCTACAATGAGCAGTTCTTC,CASSPTSGSYNEQFF
-,TRBJ2-1,few,TRBV5-1,TGCGCCAGCAGCTTGGTTACTAGAGGGTTGGGCGATGAGCAGTTCTTC,CASSLVTRGLGDEQFF
TRBD1,TRBJ1-4,few,TRBV9,TGTGCCAGCAGCCGAACAGGGGGCATGACTAATGAAAAACTGTTTTTT,CASSRTGGMTNEKLFF
-,TRBJ2-1,-,TRBV6-6,TGTGCCAGCAGTACTCAATATATGGGTGAGCAGTTCTTC,CASSTQYMGEQFF
-,TRBJ2-2,-,TRBV7-2,TGTGCCAGCAGCTTTTTCTCAGGGCAGACCGGGGAGCTGTTTTTT,CASSFFSGQTGELFF
-,TRBJ2-5,-,TRBV5-5,TGTGCCAGCAGCCGAATCCGGCAGACGGAACAAGAGACCCAGTACTTC,CASSRIRQTEQETQYF
TRBD1,TRBJ2-1,-,TRBV18,TGTGCCAGCTCCGAACAGGGGTACAATGAGCAGTTCTTC,CASSEQGYNEQFF
-,TRBJ2-5,once,TRBV28,TGTGCCAGCAGTTTAAGACCGAACCAAGAGACCCAGTACTTC,CASSLRPNQETQYF
-,TRBJ1-2,-,TRBV9,TGTGCCAGCAGTGGGCCCTGGCGGGGCTACACCTTC,CASSGPWRGYTF
-,TRBJ1-3,medium-sized,TRBV4-3,TGCGCCAGCAGCCAAGATCCCGGGGCTTTTGGAAACACCATATATTTT,CASSQDPGAFGNTIYF
TRBD1,TRBJ1-2,-,TRBV10-2,TGCGCCAGCAGCGTGTTAACAGGGGGCACTGGCTACACCTTC,CASSVLTGGTGYTF
-,TRBJ2-2,-,TRBV7-8,TGTGCCAGCAGCACCCGACTAGTGCCCGGGGAGCTGTTTTTT,CASSTRLVPGELFF
-,TRBJ1-3,-,TRBV19,TGTGCCAGTACGGTAGGATATGGAAACACCATATATTTT,CASTVGYGNTIYF
TRBD2,TRBJ2-7,once,TRBV28,TGTGCCAGCAGTCCCCATAGCGGGAACTCCTACGAGCAGTACTTC,CASSPHSGNSYEQYF
-,TRBJ1-1,-,TRBV6-1,TGTGCCACCGGACAGAACACTGAAGCTTTCTTT,CATGQNTEAFF
TRBD2,TRBJ2-2,-,TRBV7-2,TGTGCCAGCAGCTTATTGTGGCGGGAGGTCGGGGAGCTGTTTTTT,CASSLLWREVGELFF